The T cell receptor beta chain described here comes from a study of T cell responses to AZD1222 COVID-19 vaccine. Notes on this clone: Its target is not known.

Findings and caveats of the study: Spike-specific TCR breadth and depth rose after two AZD1222 doses. Baseline serostatus was positive in only six AZD1222 recipients.

Clones were read by immunoSEQ multiplex PCR, and TCRdb kept only the in-frame ones, dropping some. The sample lists about 120,000 clones; more than 75% were seen once. The CDR3 is 14 residues long. The germline V gene encodes CDR1 MNHEY and CDR2 SVGEGT. The trim removed 5 bases at V and 3 bases at J, leaving 4 bases unmatched. This chain connects TRBV6-2 or TRBV6-3 to TRBJ2-1, with 7 bases lining up with TRBD1. Sequenced here: peripheral blood, sampled 28 days after the second AZD1222 dose. This clonotype originated in an adult who received the AZD1222 COVID-19 vaccine. The CDR3 here is CASSGRTGYNEQFF. CDR3 DNA: TGTGCCAGCAGTGGCCGGACAGGCTACAATGAGCAGTTCTTC.